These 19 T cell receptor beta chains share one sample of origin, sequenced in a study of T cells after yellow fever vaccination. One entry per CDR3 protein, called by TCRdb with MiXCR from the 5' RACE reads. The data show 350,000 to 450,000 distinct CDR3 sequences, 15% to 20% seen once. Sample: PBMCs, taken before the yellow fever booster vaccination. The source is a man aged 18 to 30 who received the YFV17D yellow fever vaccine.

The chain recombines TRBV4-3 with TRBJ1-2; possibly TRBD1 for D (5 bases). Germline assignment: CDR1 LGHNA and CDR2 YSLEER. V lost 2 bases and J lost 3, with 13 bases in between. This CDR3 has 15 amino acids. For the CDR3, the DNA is TGCGCCAGCAGCCAATCTGGCAGGGACTACTATGGCTACACCTTC. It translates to CASSQSGRDYYGYTF.

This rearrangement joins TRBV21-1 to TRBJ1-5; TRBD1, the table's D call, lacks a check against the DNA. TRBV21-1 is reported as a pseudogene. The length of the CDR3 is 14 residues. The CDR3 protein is CASSKGQGNQPQHF. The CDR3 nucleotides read TGTGCCAGCAGCAAGGGACAGGGCAATCAGCCCCAGCATTTT.

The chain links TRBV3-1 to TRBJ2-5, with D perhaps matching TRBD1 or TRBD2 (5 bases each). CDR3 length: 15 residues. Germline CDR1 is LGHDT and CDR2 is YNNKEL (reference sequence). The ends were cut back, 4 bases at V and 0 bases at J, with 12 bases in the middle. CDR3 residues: CASSLGTADQETQYF. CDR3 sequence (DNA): TGTGCCAGCAGCCTGGGGACGGCAGACCAAGAGACCCAGTACTTC.

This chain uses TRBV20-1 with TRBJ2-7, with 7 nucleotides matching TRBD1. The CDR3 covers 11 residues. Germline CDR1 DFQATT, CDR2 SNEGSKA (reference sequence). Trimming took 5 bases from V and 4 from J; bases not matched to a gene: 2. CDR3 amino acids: CSALGQYEQYV. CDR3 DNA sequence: TGCAGTGCTTTGGGACAGTACGAGCAGTACGTC.

CDR3 sequence (DNA): TGTGCGAGTGGTGGCGCTGAAGCTTTCTTT. Protein: CASGGAEAFF. The chain employs TRBV2 and TRBJ1-1; D uncertain. This CDR3 has 10 amino acids. Germline V CDR1 and CDR2: SNHLY, FYNNEI.

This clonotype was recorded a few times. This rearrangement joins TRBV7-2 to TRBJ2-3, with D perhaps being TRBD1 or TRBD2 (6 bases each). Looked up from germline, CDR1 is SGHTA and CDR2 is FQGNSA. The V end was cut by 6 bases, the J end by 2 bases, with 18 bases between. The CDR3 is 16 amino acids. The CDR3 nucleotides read TGTGCCAGCAGTCGAGGGGGGTCCCTATTCACAGATACGCAGTATTTT. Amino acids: CASSRGGSLFTDTQYF.

The chain's CDR3 is CASSPGLAGGLSTDTQYF. In DNA form, the CDR3 reads TGTGCCAGCAGTCCCGGACTAGCGGGGGGGCTGAGCACAGATACGCAGTATTTT. The J gene is TRBJ2-3, the V gene TRBV5-6, with 15 bases identical to TRBD2. In germline, CDR1 is SGHDT, CDR2 YYEEEE. This CDR3 region has 18 residues. V lost 5 bases to trimming and J lost 0 bases; unmatched junction nucleotides: 7.

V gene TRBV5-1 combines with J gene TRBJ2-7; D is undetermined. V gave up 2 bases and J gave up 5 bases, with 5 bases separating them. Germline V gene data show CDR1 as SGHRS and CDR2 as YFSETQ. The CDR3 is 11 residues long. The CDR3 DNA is TGCGCCAGCAGCTTATCCGACGAGCAGTACTTC. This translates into CASSLSDEQYF.

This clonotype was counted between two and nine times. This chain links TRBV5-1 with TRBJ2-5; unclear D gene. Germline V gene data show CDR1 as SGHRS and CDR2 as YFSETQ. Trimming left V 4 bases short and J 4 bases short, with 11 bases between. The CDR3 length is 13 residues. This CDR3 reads CASSRAAGETQYF. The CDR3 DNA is TGCGCCAGCAGCCGGGCAGCCGGAGAGACCCAGTACTTC.

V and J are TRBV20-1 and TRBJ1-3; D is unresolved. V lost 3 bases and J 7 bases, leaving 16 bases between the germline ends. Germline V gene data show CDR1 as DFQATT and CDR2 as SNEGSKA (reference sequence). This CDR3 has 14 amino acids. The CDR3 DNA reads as TGCAGTGCTAGGTCTTCGAGAGGTTGGAACACCATATATTTT. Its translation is CSARSSRGWNTIYF.

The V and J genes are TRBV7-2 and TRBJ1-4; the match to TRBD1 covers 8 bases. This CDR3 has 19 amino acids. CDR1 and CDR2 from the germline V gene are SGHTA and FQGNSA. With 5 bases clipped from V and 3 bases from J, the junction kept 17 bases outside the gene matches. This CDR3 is CASSLTTGGVGSANEKLFF. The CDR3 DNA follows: TGTGCCAGCAGCCTCACTACAGGGGGAGTGGGCTCAGCTAATGAAAAACTGTTTTTT.

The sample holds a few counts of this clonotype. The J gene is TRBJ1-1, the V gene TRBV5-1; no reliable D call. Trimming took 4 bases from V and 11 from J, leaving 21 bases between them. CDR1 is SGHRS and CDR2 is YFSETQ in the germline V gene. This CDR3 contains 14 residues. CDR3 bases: TGCGCCAGCAGCCTAGGCGGTCTGGCCACGCGGGCTTTCTTT. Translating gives CASSLGGLATRAFF. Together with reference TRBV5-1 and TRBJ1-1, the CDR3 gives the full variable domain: KAGVTQTPRYLIKTRGQQVTLSCSPISGHRSVSWYQQTPGQGLQFLFEYFSETQRNKGNFPGRFSGRQFSNSRSEMNVSTLELGDSALYLCASSLGGLATRAFFGQGTRLTVV.

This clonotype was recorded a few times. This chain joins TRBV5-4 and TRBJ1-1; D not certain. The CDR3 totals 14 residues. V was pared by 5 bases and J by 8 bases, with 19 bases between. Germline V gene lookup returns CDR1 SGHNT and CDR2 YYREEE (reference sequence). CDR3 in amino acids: CASRPNLASREAFF. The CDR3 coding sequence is TGTGCCAGCAGACCCAATCTTGCCTCCAGGGAAGCTTTCTTT.

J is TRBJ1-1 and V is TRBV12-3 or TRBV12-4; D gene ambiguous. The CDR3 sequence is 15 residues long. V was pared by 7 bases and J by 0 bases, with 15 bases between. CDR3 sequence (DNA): TGTGCCAGCACAAGCCCCGGCAGGTTGAACACTGAAGCTTTCTTT. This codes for CASTSPGRLNTEAFF.

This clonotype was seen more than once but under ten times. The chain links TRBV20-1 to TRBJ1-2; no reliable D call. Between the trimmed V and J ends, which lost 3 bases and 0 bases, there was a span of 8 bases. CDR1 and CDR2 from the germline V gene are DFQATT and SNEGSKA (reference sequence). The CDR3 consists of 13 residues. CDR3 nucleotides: TGCAGTGCTAGTGAGGGAGCTAACTATGGCTACACCTTC. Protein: CSASEGANYGYTF.

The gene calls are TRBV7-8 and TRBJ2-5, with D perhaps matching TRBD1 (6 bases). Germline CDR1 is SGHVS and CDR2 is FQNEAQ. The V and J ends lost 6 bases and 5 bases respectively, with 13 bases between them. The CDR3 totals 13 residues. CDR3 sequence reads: CASRLRGAETQYF. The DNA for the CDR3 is TGTGCCAGCAGACTCAGGGGAGCCGAGACCCAGTACTTC. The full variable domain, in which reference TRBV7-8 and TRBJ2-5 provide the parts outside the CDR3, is GAGVSQSPRYKVAKRGQDVALRCDPISGHVSLFWYQQALGQGPEFLTYFQNEAQLDKSGLPSDRFFAERPEGSVSTLKIQRTQQEDSAVYLCASRLRGAETQYFGPGTRLLVL.

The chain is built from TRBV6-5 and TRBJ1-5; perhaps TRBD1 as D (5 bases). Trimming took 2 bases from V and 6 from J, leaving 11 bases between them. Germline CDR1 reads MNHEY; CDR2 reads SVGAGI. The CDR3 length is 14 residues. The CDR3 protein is CASSYRQGSQPQHF. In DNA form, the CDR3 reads TGTGCCAGCAGTTACCGGCAGGGCAGTCAGCCCCAGCATTTT.

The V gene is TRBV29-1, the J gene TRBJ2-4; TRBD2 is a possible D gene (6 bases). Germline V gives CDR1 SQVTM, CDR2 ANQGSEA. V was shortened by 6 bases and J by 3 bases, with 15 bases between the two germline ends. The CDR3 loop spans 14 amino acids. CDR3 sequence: CSVAGPGSKNIQYF. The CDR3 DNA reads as TGCAGCGTCGCGGGGCCAGGGAGCAAAAACATTCAGTACTTC.

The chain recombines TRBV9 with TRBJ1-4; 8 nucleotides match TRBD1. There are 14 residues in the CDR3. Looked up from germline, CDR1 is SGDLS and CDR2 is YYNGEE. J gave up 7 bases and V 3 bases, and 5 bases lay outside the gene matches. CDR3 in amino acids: CASSGGTGAEKLFF. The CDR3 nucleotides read TGTGCCAGCAGCGGTGGGACAGGAGCTGAAAAACTGTTTTTT.